This T cell receptor beta chain is from a study of blood T cell repertoires in COVID-19 (dated by TCRdb to about 2020). Concerning the study at large: The collaborator samples originated in the United States, Italy and Spain and spanned the acute and convalescent phases of COVID-19. The prospective study material was composed of cDNA or gDNA derived from T cells, B-cell-depleted T cells, or PBMCs. The dataset comprised deeply sampled blood TCRbeta repertoires from subjects exposed to, actively infected with, or recovered from COVID-19. The repertoires were made available in a free public database intended to serve as a resource for research on the immune response to SARS-CoV-2. Nearly every sample came with metadata listing a de-identified subject ID, COVID-19 status, age in years and sex. HLA class I and class II types, where available, came from metadata supplied by the sample provider rather than from assay-based typing. The samples were drawn from the first 160 participants of the ongoing ImmuneRACE study and from 1,254 subjects provided by 6 global collaborators.

For this clone: No antigen is known for it. No base quality information exists; no much larger clone differs at one position.

Whole blood was collected in K2EDTA tubes by collaborating institutions according to the institutions' own protocols. For TCRbeta analysis, collaborators shipped samples in one of three forms: frozen whole blood, isolated PBMCs, or DNA extracted from either of those sample types. TCRbeta CDR3 regions were amplified from genomic DNA using the immunoSEQ Assay, a bias-controlled multiplex PCR. As for the original processing: Nucleated cell counts per sample were estimated from amplification of reference gene primers within the assay. To quantify the absolute abundance of each unique TCRbeta CDR3 rearrangement, sequence reads were collapsed and filtered. For each sample, productive Simpson clonality was calculated by taking the square root of Simpson's diversity index across productive rearrangements. TCRdb's version of the immuneACCESS table is confined to in-frame rearrangements and falls short of the full clone set. An unresolved V gene accounts for under half of the shortfall where checked; the remainder is of unknown origin. Clone size and V and J calls were adopted from that table, with D and trimming inferred from the DNA. The sample table shows about 75,000 clones, and around 74% are seen once. The ten biggest clones cover just over 2.5% of the sample.

The germline V gene encodes CDR1 MNHEY and CDR2 SVGEGT. Unmatched junction bases come to 4, with V trimmed by 2 bases and J by 3 bases. The cysteine opens and the phenylalanine closes a CDR3 of 15 amino acids. The CDR3 DNA has 45 bases and is translated from base 1. The study at large found these results: Clinical and demographic metadata were provided uncurated, with the amount varying by source and participant.

Recombination linked TRBV6-2 or TRBV6-3 to TRBJ2-3; TRBD1 fits 8 bases in the junction. Material for sequencing was peripheral blood. The receptor comes from a human donor with acute or convalescent COVID-19. The donor label of this sample is uncertain. In nucleotide form, the sequence is TGTGCCAGCAGTTACGGACAGGGCAAAACAGATACGCAGTATTTT. It specifies CASSYGQGKTDTQYF.